These 24 T cell receptor beta chains came from one sample sequenced in a study of cytomegalovirus exposure and HLA in healthy donors. The study ran its PCR with 60 Vbeta and 13 Jbeta primers. The assay was immunoSEQ multiplex PCR, and TCRdb's table has in-frame clones only and misses some. The sample contains 150,000 to 200,000 clones, almost 85% of which appear only once. The sample comprised PBMCs. These TCRs come from a woman between 45 and 60 years old in good health and CMV-seronegative.

This chain's CDR3 is CASSVGRGETQYF. CDR3 bases: TGTGCCAGCAGCGTAGGGCGGGGGGAGACCCAGTACTTC. The V and J genes are TRBV9 and TRBJ2-5; 7 nucleotides match TRBD2. Germline V gene sequence: CDR1 SGDLS, CDR2 YYNGEE. V shed 0 bases and J 5 bases; nucleotides not matched to a gene: 1. The CDR3 totals 13 residues.

The V call is TRBV14, the J call TRBJ2-2; the D gene is possibly TRBD2 (6 bases). The CDR3 contains 17 residues. V was clipped by 1 base and J by 7 bases, with 19 bases between them. Germline V gene lookup returns CDR1 SGHDN and CDR2 FVKESK. The CDR3 spells CASSQALGRGRSGELFF. The CDR3 bases are TGTGCCAGCAGCCAAGCGTTGGGAAGAGGGAGGAGCGGGGAGCTGTTTTTT.

The genes are TRBV6-5 and TRBJ2-2; 9 positions match TRBD1. The CDR3 is made up of 14 amino acids. Trimming at V came to 5 bases and at J to 6 bases, leaving 4 bases not matched to a gene. Germline V gene lookup returns CDR1 MNHEY and CDR2 SVGAGI. The CDR3 DNA follows: TGTGCCAGCAGTAACACAGGGGGCCCCGGGGAGCTGTTTTTT. Translating it yields CASSNTGGPGELFF.

The chain combines TRBV7-9 with TRBJ2-2; D not resolved. CDR1 is SEHNR, CDR2 FQNEAQ, per germline (reference sequence). V lost 5 bases and J 6 bases, leaving 10 bases between the germline ends. CDR3 length: 13 amino acids. The CDR3 here is CASSPMVAGELFF. The CDR3 DNA follows: TGTGCCAGCAGCCCCATGGTAGCCGGGGAGCTGTTTTTT.

The chain recombines TRBV6-5 with TRBJ2-3; the D is unclear. This CDR3 region has 12 residues. Trimming cost V 7 bases and J 3 bases, with 8 bases left between them. Germline CDR1 and CDR2: MNHEY and SVGAGI. CDR3 residues: CASTYSTDTQYF. DNA of the CDR3: TGTGCCAGCACCTATTCAACAGATACGCAGTATTTT.

This rearrangement joins TRBV5-6 to TRBJ2-3, with D possibly matching TRBD2 (6 bases). The CDR3 spans 12 residues. Germline CDR1 is SGHDT and CDR2 is YYEEEE. The germline V and J ends were trimmed by 2 bases and 6 bases, with 7 bases remaining between them. In DNA form, the CDR3 reads TGTGCCAGCAGCTTTGGGGGGGATACGCAGTATTTT. It yields the protein CASSFGGDTQYF.

This chain links TRBV11-2 with TRBJ2-1; D ambiguous. The V end lost 1 base, the J end lost 2 bases, and 15 bases lay between the germline ends. The CDR3 runs to 17 residues. Germline CDR1 SGHAT, CDR2 FQNNGV. The DNA of the CDR3 is TGTGCCAGCAGCTTAGCCCTTGGTAGCCTCACCTACAATGAGCAGTTCTTC. It yields the protein CASSLALGSLTYNEQFF.

The V and J genes are TRBV27 and TRBJ1-1; D unresolved. Trimming stripped 5 bases from V and 10 bases from J, with 14 bases between. The CDR3 runs 12 residues. Germline V gene data show CDR1 as MNHEY and CDR2 as SMNVEV (reference sequence). DNA for the CDR3: TGTGCCAGCAGTCTGTTGGTTGGGCCAGCTTTCTTT. Its translation is CASSLLVGPAFF.

The chain employs TRBV28 and TRBJ1-4, with D maybe TRBD1 (5 bases). Trimming removed 10 bases from V and 8 bases from J, with 23 bases in between. In germline, CDR1 is MDHEN, CDR2 SYDVKM. This CDR3 comprises 15 residues. The CDR3 sequence is CATSSGAATKEKLFF. The CDR3 DNA sequence: TGTGCCACCAGCTCTGGGGCGGCCACGAAAGAAAAACTGTTTTTT.

This chain links TRBV7-9 with TRBJ1-1; TRBD1 agrees at 9 bases. Germline values: CDR1 SEHNR, CDR2 FQNEAQ (reference sequence). V shed 5 bases and J 10 bases; nucleotides not matched to a gene: 8. There are 13 residues in the CDR3. The CDR3 spells CASSPGQGQRAFF. The CDR3 nucleotides are TGTGCCAGCAGCCCGGGACAGGGTCAAAGAGCTTTCTTT.

The J gene is TRBJ1-4, the V gene TRBV6-5; maybe TRBD1 (6 bases). Per germline, CDR1 MNHEY and CDR2 SVGAGI. The CDR3 has 13 amino acids. Trimming shortened V by 6 bases and J by 6 bases, and 11 bases separated the two germline ends. This CDR3 is CASRGGEDEKLFF. The CDR3, as DNA: TGTGCCAGCAGAGGGGGAGAAGATGAAAAACTGTTTTTT.

This clone showed up just a few times. The gene calls are TRBV4-3 and TRBJ2-7; weak D call: TRBD2 (7 bases). V was clipped by 3 bases and J by 6 bases, with 12 bases between them. The CDR3 sequence is 13 residues long. Germline assignment: CDR1 LGHNA and CDR2 YSLEER. The CDR3 here is CASSQSRGAEQYF. Here the CDR3 DNA reads TGCGCCAGCAGCCAGTCCCGGGGGGCCGAGCAGTACTTC.

This chain links TRBV6-6 with TRBJ1-5; 7 nucleotides line up with TRBD1. The V and J ends lost 7 bases and 2 bases, in that order; junction bases with no gene match: 5. The germline CDR1 and CDR2 sequences are MNHNY and SVGAGI (reference sequence). The CDR3 contains 14 residues. Written as DNA, the CDR3 is TGTGCCAGCAACACAGGGGAGGGCAATCAGCCCCAGCATTTT. Its protein is CASNTGEGNQPQHF.

The chain joins TRBV10-3 to TRBJ2-5, with 7 bases aligning to TRBD1. The CDR3 extends over 16 amino acids. The junction had 8 bases not matched to a gene; V was cut back by 0 bases and J by 4 bases. CDR1 and CDR2 (germline): ENHRY, SYGVKD. The CDR3 here is CAISESAGGLRETQYF. The CDR3 region has the DNA TGTGCCATCAGTGAGTCCGCAGGGGGTCTGAGAGAGACCCAGTACTTC.

This sequence joins TRBV4-3 and TRBJ2-1; 8 positions match TRBD1. This CDR3 has 17 amino acids. Germline CDR1 LGHNA, CDR2 YSLEER. V trimming: 0 bases; J trimming: 7 bases; junction bases outside the gene matches: 11. CDR3 nucleotide sequence: TGCGCCAGCAGCCAAGATCAGGGGGCAACGCCTTGGAATGAGCAGTTCTTC. Translating it yields CASSQDQGATPWNEQFF.

The gene calls are TRBV9 and TRBJ2-2; the match to TRBD1 covers 7 bases. Trimming removed 1 base from V and 6 bases from J; junction bases left unmatched: 9. From germline, CDR1 is SGDLS and CDR2 YYNGEE. The CDR3 sequence is 16 residues long. The CDR3 reads CASSVSVKGAAGELFF. DNA for the CDR3: TGTGCCAGCAGCGTAAGCGTGAAGGGGGCAGCCGGGGAGCTGTTTTTT.

The gene calls are TRBV19 and TRBJ2-7; D is unresolved. V lost 8 bases and J lost 0, with 11 bases in between. Germline V gives CDR1 LNHDA, CDR2 SQIVND (reference sequence). The CDR3 loop spans 13 amino acids. This CDR3 reads CASAAQYSYEQYF. The CDR3 DNA reads TGTGCCAGTGCTGCCCAGTACTCCTACGAGCAGTACTTC.

The V call is TRBV19, the J call TRBJ2-1; 9 nucleotides match TRBD2. Germline V gene lookup returns CDR1 LNHDA and CDR2 SQIVND (reference sequence). The ends lost 2 bases at V and 4 bases at J; junction bases unmatched: 0. The CDR3 extends over 14 amino acids. The CDR3 loop is CASSILAGYNEQFF. In DNA form, the CDR3 reads TGTGCCAGTAGTATACTAGCGGGATACAATGAGCAGTTCTTC.

V usage is TRBV7-2 and J usage is TRBJ2-2, with D possibly TRBD1 on 6 matching bases. The V end was cut by 5 bases, the J end by 5 bases, with 9 bases between. Germline assignment: CDR1 SGHTA and CDR2 FQGNSA. CDR3 length equals 13 residues. CDR3: CASSPQGTGELFF. For the CDR3, the DNA is TGTGCCAGCAGCCCGCAGGGGACCGGGGAGCTGTTTTTT.

The rearrangement links TRBV29-1 to TRBJ2-7; 11 nucleotides agree with TRBD1. Germline-derived CDR1 and CDR2 are SQVTM and ANQGSEA. The V and J ends lost 1 base and 6 bases, in that order; junction bases with no gene match: 5. CDR3 length: 14 residues. CDR3 in DNA: TGCAGCGTTGAAGTCGGACAGGGGGCGGGCGAGCAGTACTTC. Translating it yields CSVEVGQGAGEQYF.

The V gene is TRBV5-6, the J gene TRBJ2-7; TRBD2 agrees at 12 bases. This CDR3 comprises 15 residues. V shed 0 bases and J 6 bases; nucleotides not matched to a gene: 4. Germline CDR1 SGHDT, CDR2 YYEEEE. The CDR3 here is CASSLGLAGGREQYF. In DNA, the CDR3 is TGTGCCAGCAGCTTGGGGCTAGCGGGGGGGCGCGAGCAGTACTTC.

This clone was picked up a small number of times. The chain employs TRBV13 and TRBJ2-3, with 12 positions matching TRBD2. The V gene end was trimmed by 5 bases and the J gene end by 0 bases; junction bases not matched to a gene: 9. Germline loops: CDR1 PRHDT, CDR2 FYEKMQ (reference sequence). The CDR3 loop spans 18 amino acids. The CDR3 DNA is TGTGCCAGCAGCCTTACTAGCGGGAGGAGGACTAGCACAGATACGCAGTATTTT. Translating it yields CASSLTSGRRTSTDTQYF.

V is TRBV5-6 and J is TRBJ2-5; 8 positions match TRBD2. CDR1 and CDR2 from the germline V gene are SGHDT and YYEEEE. The V and J ends lost 0 bases and 5 bases, in that order; junction bases with no gene match: 6. This CDR3 has 15 amino acids. Written as DNA, the CDR3 is TGTGCCAGCAGCTTGGCCCCCGGGAGGGGGGAGACCCAGTACTTC. Translation: CASSLAPGRGETQYF.

In its sample, this clone was seen a few times. V gene TRBV27 combines with J gene TRBJ2-3, with TRBD2 as a possible D gene (6 bases). The CDR3 runs 15 residues. V shed 6 bases and J shed 0 bases, with 13 bases lying between them. Per the germline V gene, CDR1 is MNHEY and CDR2 is SMNVEV (reference sequence). In nucleotides, the CDR3 is TGTGCCAGCAGGAGGGACTGGACTAGCACAGATACGCAGTATTTT. Translating it yields CASRRDWTSTDTQYF.